Listed below are T cell receptor beta chains from one sample, sequenced in a study of blood T cell repertoires in COVID-19. TCRdb's copy holds only in-frame clones and misses some; the assay was immunoSEQ multiplex PCR. Of 200,000 to 250,000 clones listed, about four fifths were seen once; the top ten hold around 3.5%. The sample was peripheral blood. The receptors come from a woman aged 80 or over with acute or convalescent COVID-19. The CDR3 runs from the conserved cysteine through the conserved F or W. D genes are given only for firm matches. Only some rows state a clone size, as once, few, many or a class for expanded clones.

v_gene	abundance	j_gene	d_gene	CDR3aa	CDR3nt
TRBV7-9	.	TRBJ1-3	TRBD1	CASSPGQGNTIYF	TGTGCCAGCAGCCCGGGACAGGGGAACACCATATATTTT
TRBV6-5	.	TRBJ1-2	.	CASSYEGAGYYGYTF	TGTGCCAGCAGTTACGAAGGTGCAGGATATTATGGCTACACCTTC
TRBV6-1	.	TRBJ1-2	.	CASSEGPGYGYTF	TGTGCCAGCAGTGAAGGGCCAGGGTACGGCTACACCTTC
TRBV21-1	few	TRBJ1-5	.	CASTGTGGMKKSNQPQHF	TGTGCCAGCACCGGCACCGGGGGAATGAAAAAGAGCAATCAGCCCCAGCATTTT
TRBV5-1	.	TRBJ1-4	.	CASSLAGGGGNEKLFF	TGCGCCAGCAGCTTGGCCGGGGGAGGAGGGAATGAAAAACTGTTTTTT
TRBV30	few	TRBJ2-6	.	CAQGSGANVLTF	TGTGCCCAGGGGTCGGGGGCCAACGTCCTGACTTTC
TRBV10-3	.	TRBJ1-6	.	CAISESRGRDSPLHF	TGTGCCATCAGTGAGTCTAGGGGGAGGGATTCACCCCTCCACTTT
TRBV29-1	.	TRBJ2-5	.	CSVRSTYLGAQYF	TGCAGCGTTCGATCCACTTACCTAGGGGCCCAGTACTTC
TRBV6-5	.	TRBJ1-2	.	CASSQFRGGSDTF	TGTGCCAGCAGCCAGTTCCGGGGGGGGTCAGACACCTTC
TRBV5-6	.	TRBJ2-5	TRBD1	CASTPLGGQGETQYF	TGTGCCAGCACCCCCCTGGGGGGACAGGGGGAGACCCAGTACTTC
TRBV6-2/TRBV6-3	.	TRBJ2-2	TRBD2	CASSLYAPSGGAAGELFF	TGTGCCAGCAGTCTATATGCCCCTAGCGGGGGGGCCGCCGGGGAGCTGTTTTTT
TRBV28	.	TRBJ1-2	TRBD1	CASTPGGSGGYTF	TGTGCCAGCACCCCAGGGGGCTCGGGGGGCTACACCTTC
TRBV7-3	.	TRBJ1-2	TRBD1	CASSFGQAGFDGYTF	TGTGCCAGCAGCTTTGGACAGGCGGGTTTTGATGGCTACACCTTC
TRBV7-2	.	TRBJ1-1	.	CASSLDSNAEAFF	TGTGCCAGCAGCTTAGACTCTAACGCTGAAGCTTTCTTT
TRBV19	once	TRBJ2-5	.	CASSREETQYF	TGTGCCAGTAGTCGAGAAGAGACCCAGTACTTC
TRBV10-3	.	TRBJ2-7	.	CAISESGAGRVSYEQYF	TGTGCCATCAGTGAGTCGGGGGCAGGGCGCGTATCCTACGAGCAGTACTTC
TRBV4-1	once	TRBJ2-7	.	CASSQEAALPYEQYF	TGCGCCAGCAGCCAAGAAGCGGCACTTCCCTACGAGCAGTACTTC
TRBV6-5	.	TRBJ2-1	TRBD2	CASSRLAGIYEQFF	TGTGCCAGCAGTAGACTAGCGGGGATCTATGAGCAGTTCTTC
TRBV7-9	few	TRBJ1-2	.	CASSLEGRGYGYTF	TGTGCCAGCAGCTTAGAGGGCAGGGGCTATGGCTACACCTTC
TRBV19	.	TRBJ2-1	TRBD2	CASNSLAGSAEQFF	TGTGCCAGTAACTCACTAGCGGGGTCGGCTGAGCAGTTCTTC
TRBV5-5	.	TRBJ2-7	TRBD2	CASSFGTSGSSYEQYF	TGTGCCAGCAGCTTCGGGACTAGCGGTTCCTCCTACGAGCAGTACTTC
TRBV9	.	TRBJ2-2	TRBD2	CASSELAGGPIGELFF	TGTGCCAGCAGCGAACTAGCGGGGGGGCCAATCGGGGAGCTGTTTTTT
TRBV13	.	TRBJ2-3	TRBD2	CASSPRLAADTQYF	TGTGCCAGCAGCCCCAGACTAGCTGCGGATACGCAGTATTTT
TRBV27	.	TRBJ1-5	.	CASSHLGGQGNQPQHF	TGTGCCAGCAGCCACCTTGGAGGGCAGGGCAATCAGCCCCAGCATTTT
TRBV29-1	.	TRBJ2-2	TRBD2	CSVGVAGGITGELFF	TGCAGCGTTGGGGTAGCGGGGGGAATCACCGGGGAGCTGTTTTTT
TRBV24-1	.	TRBJ2-2	TRBD1	CATSEARGQGRTGELFF	TGTGCCACCAGTGAAGCCAGAGGACAGGGGAGGACCGGGGAGCTGTTTTTT
TRBV18	.	TRBJ1-2	.	CASSGGSLNYGYTF	TGTGCCAGCTCGGGGGGAAGTCTTAACTATGGCTACACCTTC
TRBV12-3/TRBV12-4	.	TRBJ2-1	TRBD1	CASSFRTGNEQFF	TGTGCCAGCAGTTTTCGGACAGGCAATGAGCAGTTCTTC
TRBV5-5	.	TRBJ1-5	.	CASSLLGSNQPQHF	TGTGCCAGCAGCTTGCTGGGCAGCAATCAGCCCCAGCATTTT
TRBV2	.	TRBJ1-5	TRBD1	CASSGTGGPLEPQHF	TGTGCCAGCAGTGGGACAGGGGGGCCATTGGAGCCCCAGCATTTT
TRBV2	.	TRBJ2-3	.	CASRPQGDTQYF	TGTGCCAGCAGGCCACAGGGAGATACGCAGTATTTT
TRBV12-3/TRBV12-4	many	TRBJ1-1	.	CASSFGGVTEAFF	TGTGCCAGCAGTTTCGGGGGGGTAACTGAAGCTTTCTTT
TRBV6-2/TRBV6-3	.	TRBJ1-2	.	CASSYQKGDRLFGYTF	TGTGCCAGCAGTTACCAGAAAGGAGACAGGTTATTTGGCTACACCTTC
TRBV12-5	.	TRBJ2-2	TRBD1	CASGVGTGGVSTGELFF	TGTGCTAGTGGTGTAGGGACAGGGGGAGTTAGCACCGGGGAGCTGTTTTTT
TRBV11-1	.	TRBJ2-1	TRBD2	CASILGGGGGNEQFF	TGTGCCAGCATCCTGGGAGGAGGCGGGGGCAATGAGCAGTTCTTC
TRBV7-8	.	TRBJ1-1	TRBD1	CASSIDRVGTEAFF	TGTGCCAGCAGCATAGACAGGGTAGGCACTGAAGCTTTCTTT
TRBV6-5	.	TRBJ1-1	TRBD1	CASSYRGQAREAFF	TGTGCCAGCAGTTACCGGGGACAGGCGCGTGAAGCTTTCTTT
TRBV5-1	.	TRBJ1-4	TRBD1	CASSLSPTGTNEKLFF	TGCGCCAGCAGCTTGAGTCCGACAGGGACTAATGAAAAACTGTTTTTT
TRBV5-4	.	TRBJ1-2	TRBD1	CASTLPGQYHGYTF	TGTGCCAGCACTCTACCGGGACAGTATCACGGCTACACCTTC
TRBV9	.	TRBJ2-3	TRBD2	CASSTLAGGGTDTQYF	TGTGCCAGCAGCACCCTGGCGGGGGGAGGTACAGATACGCAGTATTTT
TRBV7-9	.	TRBJ1-4	.	CASSLMAGQLFF	TGTGCCAGCAGCTTAATGGCGGGACAACTGTTTTTT
TRBV3-1/TRBV3-2	.	TRBJ1-1	TRBD1	CASSQRTGQNTEAFF	TGTGCCAGCAGCCAAAGGACAGGACAGAACACTGAAGCTTTCTTT
TRBV19	.	TRBJ2-7	TRBD2	CASSSGGAYEQYF	TGTGCCAGTAGTAGCGGGGGGGCCTACGAGCAGTACTTC
TRBV11-3	.	TRBJ1-1	.	CASSLGGSDTEAFF	TGTGCCAGCAGCTTGGGGGGGTCTGACACTGAAGCTTTCTTT
TRBV7-9	.	TRBJ2-7	TRBD1	CASSSTGGQRIYEQYF	TGTGCCAGCAGTTCCACAGGGGGACAGAGGATCTACGAGCAGTACTTC
TRBV19	few	TRBJ1-4	.	CASSMGSVANEKLFF	TGTGCCAGTAGTATGGGGAGCGTGGCTAATGAAAAACTGTTTTTT
TRBV7-8	.	TRBJ1-4	.	CASSLRGNNEKLFF	TGTGCCAGCAGCCTTAGGGGCAATAATGAAAAACTGTTTTTT
TRBV5-1	.	TRBJ1-2	TRBD1	CASSRDSSLYGYTF	TGCGCCAGCAGTCGGGACAGTTCCCTCTATGGCTACACCTTC
TRBV2	once	TRBJ2-5	.	CASRGQGGQTQYF	TGTGCCAGCAGGGGGCAGGGGGGACAGACCCAGTACTTC
TRBV4-1	.	TRBJ1-3	.	CASSLMGRGISGNTIYF	TGCGCCAGCAGCCTCATGGGCCGTGGAATCTCTGGAAACACCATATATTTT
TRBV28	.	TRBJ1-1	.	CASSLNGIRATEAFF	TGTGCCAGCAGTTTAAACGGGATCCGTGCCACTGAAGCTTTCTTT
TRBV6-4	once	TRBJ2-4	.	CASSEAPGAKNIQYF	TGTGCCAGCAGTGAGGCTCCCGGGGCCAAAAACATTCAGTACTTC
TRBV27	.	TRBJ1-3	TRBD1	CASSPWDRPGNTIYF	TGTGCCAGCAGTCCATGGGACAGACCTGGAAACACCATATATTTT